This T cell receptor beta chain was documented in a study of blood T cell repertoires in COVID-19. About the research overall: In each case, the material was cDNA or gDNA derived from T cells, B-cell-depleted T cells, or PBMCs.

Everyone who took part was about 18 to 90 years old, and they came from about two dozen US areas. Clinical history reported by participants formed the basis on which cohorts were assigned. As originally analysed: Amplifying reference gene primers gave estimates of nucleated cell counts. Only in-frame clones appear in the TCRdb table, and some are missing; sequencing was by immunoSEQ multiplex PCR. The V and J calls and clone size are taken from that table; D and trimming were inferred from the DNA. The sample lists approximately 300,000 clones, around nine tenths seen once, with 3.9% in the top ten. Trimming left V 4 bases short and J 1 base short, with 24 bases between. The CDR3 extends over 18 amino acids. Germline V lookup: CDR1 SGHRS, CDR2 YFSETQ. This clone was picked up one time.

The source of this sequence is a woman in her 30s who had been exposed to COVID-19. The genes are TRBV5-1 and TRBJ2-7, with D perhaps assigned TRBD1 or TRBD2 (5 bases each). The material sequenced was PBMCs or T cells enriched from blood (not recorded which). This CDR3 reads CASSVGPPGQRWSYEQYF. In DNA, the CDR3 is TGCGCCAGCAGCGTGGGACCCCCAGGCCAGCGGTGGTCCTACGAGCAGTACTTC.